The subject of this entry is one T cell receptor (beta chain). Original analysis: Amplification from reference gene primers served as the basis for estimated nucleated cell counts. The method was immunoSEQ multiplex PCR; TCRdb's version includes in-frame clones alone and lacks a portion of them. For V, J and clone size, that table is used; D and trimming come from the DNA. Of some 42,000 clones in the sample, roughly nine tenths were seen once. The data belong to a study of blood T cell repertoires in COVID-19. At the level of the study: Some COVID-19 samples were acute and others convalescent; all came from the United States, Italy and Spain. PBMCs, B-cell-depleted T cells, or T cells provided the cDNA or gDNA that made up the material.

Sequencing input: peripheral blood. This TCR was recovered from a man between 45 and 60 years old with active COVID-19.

CDR3 region: CASSPRASGYSYEQYF. The CDR3 region has the DNA TGTGCCAGTAGTCCCCGCGCTAGCGGATACTCCTACGAGCAGTACTTC. V is TRBV19 and J is TRBJ2-7, with TRBD2 matching over 7 bases. Unmatched junction bases numbered 10, after V lost 5 bases and J lost 0 bases. CDR3 size: 16 residues. Germline CDR1 and CDR2: LNHDA and SQIVND (reference sequence).